This T cell receptor beta chain was profiled in a study of CD8+ T cells in alopecia areata. At the level of the study: The drug, oral tofacitinib, was given to treated patients at 5 to 10 mg twice daily. Study-wide results and caveats: Under tofacitinib, fewer expanded CD8+ clones appeared among the top 100 scalp clones.

Comments on this clone: Its matching antigen is unknown.

Sequencing used cDNA as its template, made by extracting RNA and reverse transcribing it. Profiling relied on immunoSEQ multiplex PCR, and the TCRdb table lists in-frame clones only, not all of them. The table includes 250,000 to 350,000 clones, around three fifths detected once. The treatment here: oral pan-JAK inhibitor, 5-10 mg twice daily. With 3 bases removed from V and 6 bases from J, the gap between germline ends came to 11 bases. This CDR3 region has 12 residues. CDR1 is SQVTM and CDR2 is ANQGSEA in the germline V gene. The V gene is TRBV29-1, the J gene TRBJ1-2; D ambiguous. The source is a human donor with alopecia areata. The source was CD4+ T cells sorted from blood, collected around week 54, from a patient treated with tofacitinib. The CDR3 DNA sequence: TGCAGCGTTGACATCGAACAGAATGGCTACACCTTC. Translating gives CSVDIEQNGYTF.